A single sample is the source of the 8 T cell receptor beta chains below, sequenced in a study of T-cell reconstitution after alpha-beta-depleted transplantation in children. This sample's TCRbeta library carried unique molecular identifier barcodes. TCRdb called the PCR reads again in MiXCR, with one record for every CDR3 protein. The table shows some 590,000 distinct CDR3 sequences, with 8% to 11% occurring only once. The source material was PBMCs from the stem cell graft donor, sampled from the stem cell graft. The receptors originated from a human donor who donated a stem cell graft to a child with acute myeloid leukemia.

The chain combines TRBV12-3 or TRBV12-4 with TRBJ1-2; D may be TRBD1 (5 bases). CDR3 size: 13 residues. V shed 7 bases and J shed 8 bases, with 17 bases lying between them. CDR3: CASKSDGTTGYTF. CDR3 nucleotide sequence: TGTGCCAGCAAATCAGACGGGACGACGGGCTACACCTTC.

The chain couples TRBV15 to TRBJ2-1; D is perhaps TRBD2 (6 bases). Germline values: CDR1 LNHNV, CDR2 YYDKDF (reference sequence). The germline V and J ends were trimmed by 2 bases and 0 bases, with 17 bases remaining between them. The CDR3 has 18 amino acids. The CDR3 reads CATSRKTLYGSSYNEQFF. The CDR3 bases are TGTGCCACCAGCAGAAAAACCCTTTACGGGAGCTCCTACAATGAGCAGTTCTTC.

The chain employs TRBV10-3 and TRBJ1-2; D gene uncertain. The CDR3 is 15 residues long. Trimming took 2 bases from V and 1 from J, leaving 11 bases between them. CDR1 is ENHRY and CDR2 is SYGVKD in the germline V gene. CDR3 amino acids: CAISENGDLNYGYTF. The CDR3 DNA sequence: TGTGCCATCAGTGAGAATGGGGATCTTAACTATGGCTACACCTTC.

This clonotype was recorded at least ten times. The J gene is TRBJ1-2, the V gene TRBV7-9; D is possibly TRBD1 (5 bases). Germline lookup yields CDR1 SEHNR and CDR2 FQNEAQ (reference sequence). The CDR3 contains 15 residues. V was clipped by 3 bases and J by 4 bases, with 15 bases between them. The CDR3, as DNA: TGTGCCAGCAGCTTCTTCCCGGGGGTAGTCTATGGCTACACCTTC. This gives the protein CASSFFPGVVYGYTF. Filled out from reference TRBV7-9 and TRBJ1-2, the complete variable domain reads DTGVSQNPRHKITKRGQNVTFRCDPISEHNRLYWYRQTLGQGPEFLTYFQNEAQLEKSRLLSDRFSAERPKGSFSTLEIQRTEQGDSAMYLCASSFFPGVVYGYTFGSGTRLTVV.

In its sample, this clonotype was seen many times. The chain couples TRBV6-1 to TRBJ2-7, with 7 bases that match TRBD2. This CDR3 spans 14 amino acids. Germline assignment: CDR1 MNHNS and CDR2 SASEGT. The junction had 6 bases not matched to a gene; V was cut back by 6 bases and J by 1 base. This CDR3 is CASRGLSGSYEQYF. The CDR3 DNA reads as TGTGCCAGCAGGGGACTATCGGGGTCCTACGAGCAGTACTTC.

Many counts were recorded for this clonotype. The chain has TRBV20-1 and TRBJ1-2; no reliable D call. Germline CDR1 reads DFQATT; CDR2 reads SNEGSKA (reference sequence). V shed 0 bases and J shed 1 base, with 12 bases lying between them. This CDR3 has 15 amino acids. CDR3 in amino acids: CSARDSAQINYGYTF. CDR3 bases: TGCAGTGCTAGAGATTCGGCACAAATTAACTATGGCTACACCTTC.

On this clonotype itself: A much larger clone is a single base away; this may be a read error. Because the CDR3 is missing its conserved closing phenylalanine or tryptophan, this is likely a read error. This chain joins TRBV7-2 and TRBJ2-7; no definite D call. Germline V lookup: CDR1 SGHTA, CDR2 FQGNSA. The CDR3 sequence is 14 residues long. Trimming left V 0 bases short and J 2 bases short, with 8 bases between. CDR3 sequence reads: CASSLAGSTYEQYI. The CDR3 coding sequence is TGTGCCAGCAGCTTAGCGGGATCGACCTACGAGCAGTACATC.

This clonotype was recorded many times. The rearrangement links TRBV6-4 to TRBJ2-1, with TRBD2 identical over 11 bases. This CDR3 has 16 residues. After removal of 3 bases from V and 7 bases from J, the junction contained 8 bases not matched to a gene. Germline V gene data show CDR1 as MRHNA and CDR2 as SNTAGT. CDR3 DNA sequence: TGTGCCAGCAGTGAGGGATCTAGCGGGAGGAGGAATGAGCAGTTCTTC. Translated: CASSEGSSGRRNEQFF.